These 3 T cell receptor beta chains originate from one sample sequenced in a study of OX40 agonist ivuxolimab in advanced cancers. This table comes from immunoSEQ multiplex PCR, and its TCRdb copy is limited to in-frame clones, with some not included. The repertoire consists of tens of thousands of clones, with approximately 78% occurring once and the leading ten covering 1.1%. The sequencing here drew on CD4+ or CD8+ T cells sorted from blood, taken in a trial of the OX40 agonist ivuxolimab. The receptors derive from an adult with an advanced solid tumor such as melanoma, head and neck, liver or kidney cancer.

The V gene is TRBV19, the J gene TRBJ2-2, with 9 bases that match TRBD2. This CDR3 comprises 15 residues. Germline CDR1 LNHDA, CDR2 SQIVND (reference sequence). V was pared by 7 bases and J by 5 bases, with 8 bases of the junction left unmatched. The CDR3 coding sequence is TGTGCCAGTACCAGGGGGAGCGGGGGGACCGGGGAGCTGTTTTTT. Its translation is CASTRGSGGTGELFF.

A few counts support this clone. The V gene is TRBV2, the J gene TRBJ1-2; possibly TRBD1 for D (5 bases). This CDR3 has 13 amino acids. V lost 7 bases, J lost 8 bases, and 17 bases lay in between. Germline V lookup: CDR1 SNHLY, CDR2 FYNNEI. The CDR3: CASNSGTLGGYTF. In DNA form, the CDR3 reads TGTGCCAGCAATTCCGGGACTTTAGGGGGCTACACCTTC. Together with reference TRBV2 and TRBJ1-2, the CDR3 gives the full variable domain: EPEVTQTPSHQVTQMGQEVILRCVPISNHLYFYWYRQILGQKVEFLVSFYNNEISEKSEIFDDQFSVERPDGSNFTLKIRSTKLEDSAMYFCASNSGTLGGYTFGSGTRLTVV.

The chain's CDR3 is CASSAGVVETQYF. The CDR3 DNA reads as TGTGCCAGCAGTGCGGGGGTGGTTGAGACCCAGTACTTC. V gene TRBV6-1 combines with J gene TRBJ2-5; tentative D call: TRBD2 (6 bases). Trimming shortened V by 4 bases and J by 5 bases, and 11 bases separated the two germline ends. This CDR3 is built from 13 residues. Germline V CDR1 and CDR2: MNHNS, SASEGT.